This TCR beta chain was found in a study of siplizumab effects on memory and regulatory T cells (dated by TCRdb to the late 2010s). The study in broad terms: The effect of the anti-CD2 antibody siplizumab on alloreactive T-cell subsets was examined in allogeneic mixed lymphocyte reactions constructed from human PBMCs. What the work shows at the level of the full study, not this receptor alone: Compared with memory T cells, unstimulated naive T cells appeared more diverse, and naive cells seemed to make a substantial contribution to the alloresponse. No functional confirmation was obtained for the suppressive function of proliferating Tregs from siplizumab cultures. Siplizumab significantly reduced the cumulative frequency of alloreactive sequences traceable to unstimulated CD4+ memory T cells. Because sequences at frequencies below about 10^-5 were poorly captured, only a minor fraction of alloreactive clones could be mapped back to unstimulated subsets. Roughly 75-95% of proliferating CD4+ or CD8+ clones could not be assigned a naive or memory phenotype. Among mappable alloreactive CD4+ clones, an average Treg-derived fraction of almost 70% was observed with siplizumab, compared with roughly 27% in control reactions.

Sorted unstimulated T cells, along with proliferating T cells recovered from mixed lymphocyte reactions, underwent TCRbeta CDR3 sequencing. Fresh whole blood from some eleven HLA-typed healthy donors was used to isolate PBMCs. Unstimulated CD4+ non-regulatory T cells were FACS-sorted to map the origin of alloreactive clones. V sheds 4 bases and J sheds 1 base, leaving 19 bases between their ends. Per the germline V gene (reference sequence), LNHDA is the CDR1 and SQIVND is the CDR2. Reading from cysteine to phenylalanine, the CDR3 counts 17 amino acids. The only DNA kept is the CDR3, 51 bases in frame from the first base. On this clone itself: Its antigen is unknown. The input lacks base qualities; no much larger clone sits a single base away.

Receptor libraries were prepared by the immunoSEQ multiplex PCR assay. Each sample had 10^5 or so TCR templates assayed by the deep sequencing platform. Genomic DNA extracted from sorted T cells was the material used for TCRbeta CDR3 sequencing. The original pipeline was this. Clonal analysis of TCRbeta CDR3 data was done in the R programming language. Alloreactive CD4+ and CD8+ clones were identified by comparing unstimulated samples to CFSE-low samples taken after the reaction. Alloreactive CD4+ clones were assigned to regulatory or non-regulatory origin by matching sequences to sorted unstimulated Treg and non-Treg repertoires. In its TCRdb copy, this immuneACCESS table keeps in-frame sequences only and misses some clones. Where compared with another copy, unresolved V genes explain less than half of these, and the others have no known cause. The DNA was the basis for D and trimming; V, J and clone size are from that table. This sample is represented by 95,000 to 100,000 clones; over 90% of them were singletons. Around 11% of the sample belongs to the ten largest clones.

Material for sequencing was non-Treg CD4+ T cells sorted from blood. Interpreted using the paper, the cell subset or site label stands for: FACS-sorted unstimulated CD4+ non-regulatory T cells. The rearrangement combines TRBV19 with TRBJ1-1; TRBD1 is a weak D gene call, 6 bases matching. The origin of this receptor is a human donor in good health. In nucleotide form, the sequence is TGTGCCAGTAGTACCAATCTCGGGGACACCTCGAACACTGAAGCTTTCTTT. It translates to CASSTNLGDTSNTEAFF.